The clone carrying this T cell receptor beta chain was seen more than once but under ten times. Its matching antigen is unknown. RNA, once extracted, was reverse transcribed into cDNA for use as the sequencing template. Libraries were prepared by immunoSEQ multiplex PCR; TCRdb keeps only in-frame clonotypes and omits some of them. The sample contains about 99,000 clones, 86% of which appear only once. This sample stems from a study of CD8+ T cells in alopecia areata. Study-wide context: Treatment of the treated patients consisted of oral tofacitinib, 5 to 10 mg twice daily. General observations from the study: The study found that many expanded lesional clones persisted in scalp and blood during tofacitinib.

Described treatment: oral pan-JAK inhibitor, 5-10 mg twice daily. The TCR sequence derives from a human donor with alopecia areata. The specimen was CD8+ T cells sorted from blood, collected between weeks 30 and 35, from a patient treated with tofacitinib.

CDR3 protein: CASSYSGTREQFF. The CDR3 DNA sequence: TGTGCCAGCAGTTACTCTGGTACCCGTGAGCAGTTCTTC. J is TRBJ2-1 and V is TRBV6-5; D uncertain. This CDR3 contains 13 residues. Trimming shortened V by 0 bases and J by 9 bases, and 9 bases separated the two germline ends. Germline loops: CDR1 MNHEY, CDR2 SVGAGI.